Below, 27 T cell receptor beta chains from the same sample are listed, as sequenced in a study of blood T cell repertoires in COVID-19. Sequencing was performed with immunoSEQ multiplex PCR; in TCRdb, only in-frame clones are kept and a portion is missing. Of roughly 250,000 clones listed, 70% to 90% are singletons. Sequenced material: peripheral blood. The receptors here all came from a woman aged 45 to 65 with acute or convalescent COVID-19.

The rearrangement joins TRBV5-1 to TRBJ1-1; perhaps TRBD1 as D (5 bases). This CDR3 contains 14 residues. V was shortened by 4 bases and J by 5 bases, with 15 bases between the two germline ends. In germline, CDR1 is SGHRS, CDR2 YFSETQ. The CDR3 DNA reads TGCGCCAGCAGCGTATCAGGGTTTGAGACTGAAGCTTTCTTT. The encoded protein is CASSVSGFETEAFF.

V usage is TRBV7-3 and J usage is TRBJ2-1, with a weak D call TRBD2 (5 bases). The CDR3 extends over 15 amino acids. Per the germline V gene, CDR1 is SGHTA and CDR2 is FQGTGA. V was clipped by 0 bases and J by 0 bases, with 6 bases between them. The CDR3 protein is CASSLTADSYNEQFF. The CDR3 DNA reads as TGTGCCAGCAGCTTAACAGCGGACTCCTACAATGAGCAGTTCTTC.

This clone appeared a single time. This rearrangement joins TRBV28 to TRBJ2-7; 7 bases fit TRBD1. CDR1 MDHEN and CDR2 SYDVKM come from the germline V gene. CDR3 size: 13 residues. With 6 bases clipped from V and 2 bases from J, the junction kept 4 bases outside the gene matches. The DNA of the CDR3 is TGTGCCAGCAGACCGGGACAGACCTACGAGCAGTACTTC. Its protein is CASRPGQTYEQYF.

The CDR3 here is CASSDQGENIQYF. As DNA, the CDR3 is TGTGCCAGCAGCGACCAGGGTGAAAACATTCAGTACTTC. V is TRBV11-3 and J is TRBJ2-4, with a possible D match to TRBD1 (5 bases). With 5 bases removed from V and 5 bases from J, the gap between germline ends came to 10 bases. The CDR3 has 13 residues. Germline V CDR1 and CDR2: SGHNT, YENEEA.

V is TRBV7-2 and J is TRBJ1-1; no definite D call. Trimming shortened V by 6 bases and J by 4 bases, and 12 bases separated the two germline ends. The length of the CDR3 is 13 residues. Germline CDR1 and CDR2: SGHTA and FQGNSA. The CDR3 reads CASSFAETTEAFF. For the CDR3, the DNA is TGTGCCAGCAGTTTTGCAGAAACCACTGAAGCTTTCTTT.

This clone was seen a few times. The CDR3 DNA reads TGCGCCAGCTTCTGGCGGGAGAGAGGGGGGGATAATGAGCAGTTCTTC. Residues: CASFWRERGGDNEQFF. The V and J genes are TRBV10-2 and TRBJ2-1; D is perhaps TRBD2 (7 bases). From germline, CDR1 is WSHSY and CDR2 SAAADI. The ends were cut back, 8 bases at V and 7 bases at J, with 24 bases in the middle. The CDR3 is made up of 16 amino acids.

This sequence joins TRBV5-1 and TRBJ2-1; 10 bases map to TRBD1. Trimming cost V 2 bases and J 7 bases; bases outside gene matches: 3. Germline CDR1 SGHRS, CDR2 YFSETQ. The CDR3 runs to 14 residues. The CDR3 region has the DNA TGCGCCAGCAGCTTAGAGGGACAGGGGAATGAGCAGTTCTTC. Its protein is CASSLEGQGNEQFF.

The CDR3 loop reads CASSLLGQGTEQYF. The CDR3 DNA reads as TGTGCCAGCAGCTTACTCGGACAGGGGACCGAGCAGTACTTC. The chain couples TRBV7-2 to TRBJ2-7, with 9 nucleotides matching TRBD1. With V trimmed by 2 bases and J by 6 bases, 5 bases remained unmatched. The CDR3 is 14 residues long. Germline CDR1 reads SGHTA; CDR2 reads FQGNSA.

Remarks on this clone: Relative to the germline gene, one junction end is altered; a read error may explain this. V gene TRBV30 combines with J gene TRBJ2-3; a weak D match, TRBD1 (6 bases). CDR1 and CDR2 from the germline V gene are GTSNPN and SVGIG (reference sequence). This CDR3 is built from 16 residues. The CDR3 bases are TGTGCCTGGAGTCTGAGGTCAGGACAGCTCACATATACGCAGTATTTT. As protein: CAWSLRSGQLTYTQYF. The full variable domain, with the rest looked up from reference TRBV30 and TRBJ2-3, is SQTIHQWPATLVQPVGSPLSLECTVEGTSNPNLYWYRQAAGRGLQLLFYSVGIGQISSEVPQNLSASRPQDRQFILSSKKLLLSDSGFYLCAWSLRSGQLTYTQYFGPGTRLTVL.

The chain links TRBV30 to TRBJ1-2; D ambiguous. With 0 bases removed from V and 5 bases from J, the gap between germline ends came to 4 bases. The length of the CDR3 is 11 residues. Germline lookup yields CDR1 GTSNPN and CDR2 SVGIG (reference sequence). CDR3 in amino acids: CAWSVLYGYTF. Written as DNA, the CDR3 is TGTGCCTGGAGTGTACTTTATGGCTACACCTTC. Looking up the rest from reference TRBV30 and TRBJ1-2 gives the full variable domain: SQTIHQWPATLVQPVGSPLSLECTVEGTSNPNLYWYRQAAGRGLQLLFYSVGIGQISSEVPQNLSASRPQDRQFILSSKKLLLSDSGFYLCAWSVLYGYTFGSGTRLTVV.

This chain joins TRBV11-2 and TRBJ2-7; 7 nucleotides align to TRBD2. This CDR3 spans 15 amino acids. Looked up from germline, CDR1 is SGHAT and CDR2 is FQNNGV. V lost 7 bases and J lost 2; bases outside the gene matches: 11. For the CDR3, the DNA is TGTGCCAGCACCCTGGGAGGGGCGATCACCTACGAGCAGTACTTC. It specifies CASTLGGAITYEQYF.

CDR3 in amino acids: CASSFAVVQGSNQPQHF. Here the CDR3 DNA reads TGTGCCAGCAGCTTTGCGGTGGTCCAGGGATCAAATCAGCCCCAGCATTTT. The V and J genes are TRBV5-5 and TRBJ1-5, with a possible D match to TRBD1 (5 bases). Trimming removed 2 bases at V and 4 bases at J, with 19 bases between. Germline CDR1 and CDR2: SGHKS and YYEKEE (reference sequence). CDR3 size: 17 residues.

The sample holds a few counts of this clone. The chain uses TRBV6-1 and TRBJ1-2; TRBD1 matches 8 bases. With V trimmed by 2 bases and J by 4 bases, 6 bases remained unmatched. The CDR3 contains 15 residues. Germline CDR1 reads MNHNS; CDR2 reads SASEGT. The CDR3 sequence is CASSENRGRGYGYTF. For the CDR3, the DNA is TGTGCCAGCAGTGAAAACAGGGGGAGAGGCTATGGCTACACCTTC.

The chain is built from TRBV6-5 and TRBJ2-1, with 8 nucleotides matching TRBD2. With V trimmed by 6 bases and J by 0 bases, 4 bases remained unmatched. Germline lookup yields CDR1 MNHEY and CDR2 SVGAGI. The CDR3 has 15 amino acids. CDR3 in amino acids: CASRTGTSSYNEQFF. CDR3 DNA sequence: TGTGCCAGCAGAACCGGGACTAGCTCCTACAATGAGCAGTTCTTC.

The chain carries TRBV4-1 and TRBJ1-1; the D gene is possibly TRBD1 (6 bases). Per germline, CDR1 MGHRA and CDR2 YSYEKL. V dropped 2 bases and J dropped 4 bases, with 8 bases sitting between them. This CDR3 comprises 13 residues. CDR3 residues: CASSQQGFTEAFF. The CDR3, as DNA: TGCGCCAGCAGCCAACAGGGGTTCACTGAAGCTTTCTTT.

The V and J genes are TRBV6-1 and TRBJ1-5, with 7 positions matching TRBD1. The CDR3 spans 13 residues. V gave up 2 bases and J gave up 7 bases; unmatched junction bases: 2. CDR1 MNHNS and CDR2 SASEGT come from the germline V gene. This CDR3 is CASSEFRGQPQHF. The CDR3 DNA sequence: TGTGCCAGCAGTGAATTCAGGGGGCAGCCCCAGCATTTT.

In its sample, this clone was seen once. The gene calls are TRBV27 and TRBJ1-4, with 8 bases that match TRBD1. The CDR3 covers 13 residues. CDR1 and CDR2 (germline): MNHEY, SMNVEV (reference sequence). V shed 6 bases, J shed 8 bases, and the junction held 5 bases outside the gene matches. The CDR3 is CASSLQGDEKLFF. The DNA of the CDR3 is TGTGCCAGCAGCCTACAGGGGGACGAAAAACTGTTTTTT.

The rearrangement joins TRBV7-2 to TRBJ2-7, with TRBD2 identical over 10 bases. Germline V gene data show CDR1 as SGHTA and CDR2 as FQGNSA. Trimming took 4 bases from V and 6 from J; bases not matched to a gene: 9. The CDR3 loop spans 15 amino acids. The CDR3 DNA reads TGTGCCAGCAGCTCCCAAGCGGGAGGGGAAATCGAGCAGTACTTC. It encodes CASSSQAGGEIEQYF.

The rearrangement joins TRBV27 to TRBJ1-2; D possibly corresponds to TRBD1 (5 bases). Trimming took 5 bases from V and 4 from J, leaving 8 bases between them. Per germline, CDR1 MNHEY and CDR2 SMNVEV (reference sequence). This CDR3 has 12 amino acids. The CDR3, as DNA: TGTGCCAGCAGTACAGGTGCCTATGGCTACACCTTC. Translating it yields CASSTGAYGYTF.

This chain's CDR3 is CASSPGTRSTGELFF. CDR3 DNA sequence: TGTGCCAGCAGCCCCGGGACTAGATCCACCGGGGAGCTGTTTTTT. The V and J genes are TRBV3-1 (or the pseudogene TRBV3-2) and TRBJ2-2; 8 bases map to TRBD2. The germline CDR1 and CDR2 sequences are LGHDT and YNNKEL (reference sequence). J was trimmed by 4 bases and V by 4 bases; bases with no gene match: 5. This CDR3 has 15 residues.

The rearrangement links TRBV3-1 (or the pseudogene TRBV3-2) to TRBJ2-3; D gene unclear. Germline CDR1 LGHDT, CDR2 YNNKEL (reference sequence). The CDR3 spans 17 residues. V was shortened by 0 bases and J by 6 bases, with 19 bases between the two germline ends. DNA of the CDR3: TGTGCCAGCAGCCAAGATTTGGTGGCAGTTAATCAGGATACGCAGTATTTT. Translating gives CASSQDLVAVNQDTQYF.

The chain links TRBV7-2 to TRBJ1-5; D ambiguous. Germline CDR1 reads SGHTA; CDR2 reads FQGNSA. The germline V and J ends were trimmed by 3 bases and 7 bases, with 7 bases remaining between them. The CDR3 totals 12 residues. The CDR3 protein is CASSFGRQPQHF. In DNA, the CDR3 is TGTGCCAGCAGCTTTGGCAGACAGCCCCAGCATTTT.

This sequence joins TRBV6-6 and TRBJ1-5; D not resolved. The CDR3 sequence is 13 residues long. V dropped 2 bases and J dropped 7 bases, with 9 bases sitting between them. Germline V gives CDR1 MNHNY, CDR2 SVGAGI (reference sequence). The CDR3 DNA is TGTGCCAGCAGTTACGGGAGGTCGCAGCCCCAGCATTTT. As protein: CASSYGRSQPQHF.

In its sample, this clone was seen a few times. The rearrangement links TRBV6-4 to TRBJ2-1; 8 bases line up with TRBD1. Trimming removed 3 bases from V and 7 bases from J; junction bases left unmatched: 8. The germline gives CDR1 MRHNA, CDR2 SNTAGT. This CDR3 spans 15 amino acids. CDR3 coding DNA: TGTGCCAGCAGTGAACCAGGACAGGGCCATAATGAGCAGTTCTTC. Encoded protein: CASSEPGQGHNEQFF.

The chain uses TRBV6-5 and TRBJ1-2, with a possible D match to TRBD1 (6 bases). Germline loops: CDR1 MNHEY, CDR2 SVGAGI. V was cut by 1 base and J by 4 bases, with 10 bases left in between. The CDR3 is made up of 14 amino acids. The CDR3 coding sequence is TGTGCCAGCAGTTACTATCAGGGGACCTATGGCTACACCTTC. Translation: CASSYYQGTYGYTF.

The CDR3 loop is CASSLSPGQNTEAFF. The CDR3 bases are TGCGCCAGCAGCTTATCTCCGGGACAGAACACTGAAGCTTTCTTT. This chain joins TRBV5-1 and TRBJ1-1, with a tentative D call TRBD1 (6 bases). The V gene lost 2 bases and the J gene lost 1 base, with 12 bases spanning the gap. The germline V gene encodes CDR1 SGHRS and CDR2 YFSETQ. CDR3 length: 15 residues.

This rearrangement joins TRBV6-1 to TRBJ1-2, with D maybe TRBD1 (6 bases). V was cut by 3 bases and J by 6 bases, with 11 bases left in between. Germline CDR1 reads MNHNS; CDR2 reads SASEGT. The CDR3 runs 13 residues. The CDR3 sequence: CASSEQGRDGYTF. The DNA for the CDR3 is TGTGCCAGCAGTGAGCAGGGGAGGGATGGCTACACCTTC.